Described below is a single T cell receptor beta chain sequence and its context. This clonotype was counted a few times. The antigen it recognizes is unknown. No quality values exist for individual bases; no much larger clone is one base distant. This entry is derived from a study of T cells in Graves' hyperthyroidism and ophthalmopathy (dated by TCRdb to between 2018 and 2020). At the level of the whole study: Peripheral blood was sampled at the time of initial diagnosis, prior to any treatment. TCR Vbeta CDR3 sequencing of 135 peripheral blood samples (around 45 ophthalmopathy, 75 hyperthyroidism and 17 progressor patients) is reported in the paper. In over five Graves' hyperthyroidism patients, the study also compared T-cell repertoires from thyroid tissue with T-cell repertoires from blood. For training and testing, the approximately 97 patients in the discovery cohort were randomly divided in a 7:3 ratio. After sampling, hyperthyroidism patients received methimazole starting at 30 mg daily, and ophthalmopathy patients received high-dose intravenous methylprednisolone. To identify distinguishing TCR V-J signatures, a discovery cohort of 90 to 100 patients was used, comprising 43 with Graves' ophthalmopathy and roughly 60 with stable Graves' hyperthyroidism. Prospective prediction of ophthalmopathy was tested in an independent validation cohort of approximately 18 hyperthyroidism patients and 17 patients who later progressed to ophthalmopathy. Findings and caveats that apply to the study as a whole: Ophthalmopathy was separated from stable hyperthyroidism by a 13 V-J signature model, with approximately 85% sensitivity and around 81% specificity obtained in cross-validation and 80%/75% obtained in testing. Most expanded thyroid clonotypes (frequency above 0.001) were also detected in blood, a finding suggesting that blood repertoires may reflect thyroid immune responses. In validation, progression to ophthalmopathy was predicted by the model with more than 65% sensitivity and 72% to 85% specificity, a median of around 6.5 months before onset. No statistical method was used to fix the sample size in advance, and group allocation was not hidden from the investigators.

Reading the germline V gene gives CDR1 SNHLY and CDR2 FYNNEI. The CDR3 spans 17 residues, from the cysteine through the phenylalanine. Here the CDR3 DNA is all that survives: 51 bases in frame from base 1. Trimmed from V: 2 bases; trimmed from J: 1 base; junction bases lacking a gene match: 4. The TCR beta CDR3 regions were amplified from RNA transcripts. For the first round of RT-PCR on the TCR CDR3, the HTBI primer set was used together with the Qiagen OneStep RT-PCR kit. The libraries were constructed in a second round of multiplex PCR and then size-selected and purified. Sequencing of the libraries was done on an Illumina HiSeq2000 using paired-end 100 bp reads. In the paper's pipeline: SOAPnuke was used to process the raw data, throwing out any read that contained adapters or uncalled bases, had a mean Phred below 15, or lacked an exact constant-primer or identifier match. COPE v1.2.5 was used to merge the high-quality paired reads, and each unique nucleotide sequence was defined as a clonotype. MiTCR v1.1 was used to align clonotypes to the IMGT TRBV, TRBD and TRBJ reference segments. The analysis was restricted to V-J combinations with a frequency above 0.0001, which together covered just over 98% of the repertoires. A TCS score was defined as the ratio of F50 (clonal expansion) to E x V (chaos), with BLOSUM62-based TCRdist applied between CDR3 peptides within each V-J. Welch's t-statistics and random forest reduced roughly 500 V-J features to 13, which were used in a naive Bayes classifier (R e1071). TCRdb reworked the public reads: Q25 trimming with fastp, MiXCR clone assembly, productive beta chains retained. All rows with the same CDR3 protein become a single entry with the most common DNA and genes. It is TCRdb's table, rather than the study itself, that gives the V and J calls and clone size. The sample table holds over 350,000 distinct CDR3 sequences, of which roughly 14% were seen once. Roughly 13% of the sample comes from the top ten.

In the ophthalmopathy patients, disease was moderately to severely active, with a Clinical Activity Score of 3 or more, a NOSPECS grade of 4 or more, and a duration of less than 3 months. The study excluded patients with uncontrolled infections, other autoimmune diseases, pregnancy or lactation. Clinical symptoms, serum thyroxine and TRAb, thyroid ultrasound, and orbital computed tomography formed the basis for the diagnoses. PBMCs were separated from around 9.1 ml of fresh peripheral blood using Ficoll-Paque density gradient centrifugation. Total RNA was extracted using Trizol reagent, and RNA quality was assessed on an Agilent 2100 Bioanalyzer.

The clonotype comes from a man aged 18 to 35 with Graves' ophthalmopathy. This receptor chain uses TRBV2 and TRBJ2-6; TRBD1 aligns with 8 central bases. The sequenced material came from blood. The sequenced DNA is TGTGCCAGCAGTGAACAGGGGGCCTTTTCTGGGGCCAACGTCCTGACTTTC. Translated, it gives CASSEQGAFSGANVLTF. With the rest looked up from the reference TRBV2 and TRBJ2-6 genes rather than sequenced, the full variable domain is EPEVTQTPSHQVTQMGQEVILRCVPISNHLYFYWYRQILGQKVEFLVSFYNNEISEKSEIFDDQFSVERPDGSNFTLKIRSTKLEDSAMYFCASSEQGAFSGANVLTFGAGSRLTVL.